The sequence of this TCR beta chain was determined in a study of T cell repertoires in cytomegalovirus infection. CDR1 and CDR2 (germline): SQVTM, ANQGSEA. CDR3 length equals 13 residues. On this clonotype: The antigen is unknown. Its ends do not fully match the called genes, so a read error is possible.

In TCRdb, the reads were re-called with MiXCR into one record per CDR3 protein. The table records hundreds of thousands of distinct CDR3 sequences, about two fifths of them present only once. This chain connects TRBV29-1 to TRBJ2-5; D gene uncertain. This TCR was sampled from a human donor in good health (CMV status not recorded). Some clones in this sample may be carry-over from other donors' samples. Specimen: cultured PBMCs, collected from culture after CMV antigen stimulation. The CDR3 loop is CSVDLGKREAQYF. The CDR3 DNA reads as TGCAGCGTTGATCTGGGTAAAAGAGAGGCCCAGTACTTC.